Listed here is a single TCR beta chain. The method was immunoSEQ multiplex PCR; TCRdb's version includes in-frame clones alone and lacks a portion of them. Seen here are 80,000 or so clones, 94% observed once, and the top ten hold roughly 0.93%. This specimen comes from a study of T cell changes during pregnancy in multiple sclerosis. The CDR3 length is 14 residues. Germline V gene data show CDR1 as MNHEY and CDR2 as SVGAGI. The V gene end was trimmed by 6 bases and the J gene end by 3 bases; junction bases not matched to a gene: 6. The clonotype originates from a female donor in good health, enrolled as a control in a pregnancy study. The chain has TRBV6-5 and TRBJ2-7; TRBD1 aligns across 9 bases. The source material was peripheral blood, sampled in the second trimester of pregnancy. The CDR3 nucleotides read TGTGCCAGCAGCCGCCGGGACAGGGTCTACGAGCAGTACTTC. It encodes CASSRRDRVYEQYF.